The 17 T cell receptor beta chains below all came from one sample that was sequenced in a study of response to subunit inactivated influenza vaccine. TCRdb recomputed calls from the RT-PCR reads with MiXCR, one row per CDR3 protein. This repertoire shows 500,000 to 550,000 distinct CDR3 sequences, approximately 6.9% found once; its top ten account for around 13%. Sample: PBMCs from blood, taken roughly 24 months after vaccination. All receptors derive from a man between 50 and 69 years old who received an inactivated influenza vaccine.

This clonotype has more than one count but fewer than ten. This sequence joins TRBV27 and TRBJ2-3; TRBD1 aligns across 9 bases. V shed 8 bases and J 0 bases; nucleotides not matched to a gene: 3. There are 14 residues in the CDR3. CDR1 is MNHEY, CDR2 SMNVEV, per germline (reference sequence). In nucleotides, the CDR3 is TGTGCCAGCGGGACAGGGTTCAGCACAGATACGCAGTATTTT. As protein: CASGTGFSTDTQYF.

V usage is TRBV10-3 and J usage is TRBJ1-2; D may be TRBD1 (6 bases). The germline V gene has CDR1 ENHRY and CDR2 SYGVKD. V was clipped by 6 bases and J by 7 bases, with 18 bases between them. This CDR3 is built from 14 residues. The DNA of the CDR3 is TGTGCCATCAGCCTGGGACGGGGGGCCTCTGGCTACACCTTC. Protein product: CAISLGRGASGYTF.

At least ten counts were recorded for this clonotype. The rearrangement links TRBV20-1 to TRBJ2-7; a possible D gene is TRBD1 (6 bases). Germline CDR1 is DFQATT and CDR2 is SNEGSKA (reference sequence). There are 12 residues in the CDR3. Trimming removed 4 bases from V and 5 bases from J, with 12 bases in between. In nucleotides, the CDR3 is TGCAGTGCTATACAGGGAACCGACGAGCAGTACTTC. Its protein is CSAIQGTDEQYF.

Many counts were recorded for this clonotype. CDR3 loop: CASTNGGQYNTEAFF. CDR3 DNA sequence: TGCGCCAGCACCAATGGTGGACAGTATAACACTGAAGCTTTCTTT. The chain links TRBV5-1 to TRBJ1-1; maybe TRBD1 (6 bases). This CDR3 spans 15 amino acids. The ends were cut back, 6 bases at V and 2 bases at J, with 17 bases in the middle. CDR1 is SGHRS and CDR2 is YFSETQ in the germline V gene. Full variable domain (missing parts from reference TRBV5-1 and TRBJ1-1): KAGVTQTPRYLIKTRGQQVTLSCSPISGHRSVSWYQQTPGQGLQFLFEYFSETQRNKGNFPGRFSGRQFSNSRSEMNVSTLELGDSALYLCASTNGGQYNTEAFFGQGTRLTVV.

A few counts support this clonotype. The chain recombines TRBV5-6 with TRBJ2-7; D is possibly TRBD1 (6 bases). This CDR3 spans 14 amino acids. V gave up 4 bases and J gave up 1 base, with 12 bases separating them. Germline loops: CDR1 SGHDT, CDR2 YYEEEE. The CDR3 loop is CASSPEQGSYEQYF. In DNA form, the CDR3 reads TGTGCCAGCAGCCCCGAACAGGGTTCCTACGAGCAGTACTTC.

Here the CDR3 reads CASRGVRGEEKLFF. CDR3 nucleotide sequence: TGTGCCAGCCGGGGAGTCAGGGGGGAAGAAAAACTGTTTTTT. V and J are TRBV5-5 and TRBJ1-4; 7 bases match TRBD1. This CDR3 has 14 amino acids. V shed 7 bases and J 8 bases; nucleotides not matched to a gene: 11. Germline values: CDR1 SGHKS, CDR2 YYEKEE (reference sequence). The complete variable domain, with remaining parts taken from reference TRBV5-5 and TRBJ1-4, reads DAGVTQSPTHLIKTRGQQVTLRCSPISGHKSVSWYQQVLGQGPQFIFQYYEKEERGRGNFPDRFSARQFPNYSSELNVNALLLGDSALYLCASRGVRGEEKLFFGSGTQLSVL.

This clonotype was detected only a few times. The rearrangement links TRBV20-1 to TRBJ1-5; TRBD1 aligns across 8 bases. CDR1 is DFQATT and CDR2 is SNEGSKA in the germline V gene (reference sequence). After removal of 3 bases from V and 2 bases from J, the junction contained 6 bases not matched to a gene. The CDR3 totals 15 residues. DNA for the CDR3: TGCAGTGCTAGGCTGACAGGGGCAGGCAATCAGCCCCAGCATTTT. It encodes CSARLTGAGNQPQHF.

V is TRBV27 and J is TRBJ2-5, with D maybe TRBD1 (6 bases). The CDR3 runs to 15 residues. Germline V CDR1 and CDR2: MNHEY, SMNVEV (reference sequence). V was trimmed by 7 bases and J by 5 bases, leaving 20 bases between them. CDR3 sequence reads: CASTTLQGSVETQYF. The CDR3 DNA reads TGTGCCAGCACAACCTTACAGGGATCCGTCGAGACCCAGTACTTC.

This clonotype was observed a handful of times. V is TRBV7-2 and J is TRBJ2-1; D is undetermined. In germline, CDR1 is SGHTA, CDR2 FQGNSA. The CDR3 spans 11 residues. Deletions cut 5 bases from V and 7 bases from J, with 6 bases between. The CDR3 is CASSAQNEQFF. CDR3 sequence (DNA): TGTGCCAGCAGCGCACAAAATGAGCAGTTCTTC.

This clonotype showed up just a few times. In DNA, the CDR3 is TGTGCCACCCAGGGGAGATCTGACATACTCTATGGCTACACCTTC. Residues: CATQGRSDILYGYTF. The chain couples TRBV6-4 to TRBJ1-2; a weak D match, TRBD1 (6 bases). Per the germline V gene, CDR1 is MRHNA and CDR2 is SNTAGT. Trimming removed 10 bases from V and 4 bases from J, with 22 bases in between. The CDR3 loop spans 15 amino acids.

This clonotype has just a few counts. The rearrangement links TRBV19 to TRBJ1-1; D might be TRBD1 (5 bases). Germline CDR1 is LNHDA and CDR2 is SQIVND (reference sequence). Trimming stripped 7 bases from V and 1 base from J, with 13 bases between. This CDR3 has 14 amino acids. Here the CDR3 DNA reads TGTGCCAGTACGGGCCGGAGGGGGAACACTGAAGCTTTCTTT. Its protein product is CASTGRRGNTEAFF.

This clonotype was seen a handful of times. The gene calls are TRBV12-3 or TRBV12-4 and TRBJ2-6; 9 bases are a match to TRBD1. The V gene end was trimmed by 1 base and the J gene end by 4 bases; junction bases not matched to a gene: 2. CDR3 length equals 16 residues. The CDR3 DNA is TGTGCCAGCAGTTTAGTACAGGGGGCCGGGGCCAACGTCCTGACTTTC. It encodes CASSLVQGAGANVLTF.

This clonotype was seen a handful of times. The V call is TRBV5-1, the J call TRBJ2-1; D is uncertain. V lost 4 bases, J lost 2 bases, and 10 bases lay in between. Germline V gives CDR1 SGHRS, CDR2 YFSETQ. CDR3 size: 14 residues. The chain's CDR3 is CASSPSQAYNEQFF. The CDR3 nucleotides read TGCGCCAGCAGCCCTAGTCAGGCCTACAATGAGCAGTTCTTC.

This clonotype has only a few counts. V usage is TRBV6-5 and J usage is TRBJ2-3; D uncertain. The germline V gene encodes CDR1 MNHEY and CDR2 SVGAGI. With 2 bases removed from V and 0 bases from J, the gap between germline ends came to 12 bases. The CDR3 contains 16 residues. The CDR3 is CASSYAIGSSTDTQYF. The DNA of the CDR3 is TGTGCCAGCAGTTACGCCATAGGCTCTAGCACAGATACGCAGTATTTT.

This clonotype was seen ten or more times. The chain employs TRBV20-1 and TRBJ2-1; 8 bases align to TRBD2. V gave up 1 base and J gave up 3 bases; unmatched junction bases: 8. CDR3 length: 16 amino acids. Germline CDR1 and CDR2: DFQATT and SNEGSKA (reference sequence). The CDR3 sequence is CSARVSSGRHYNEQFF. As DNA, the CDR3 is TGCAGTGCTAGAGTATCTAGCGGGCGACACTACAATGAGCAGTTCTTC.

The chain has TRBV10-3 and TRBJ2-5; 10 nucleotides align to TRBD2. V lost 6 bases and J lost 5; bases outside the gene matches: 9. The length of the CDR3 is 15 residues. The germline V gene has CDR1 ENHRY and CDR2 SYGVKD. The DNA for the CDR3 is TGTGCCATCAGAGGGACTAGCGTCGGGGGGGAGACCCAGTACTTC. Translation gives CAIRGTSVGGETQYF.

V gene TRBV10-3 combines with J gene TRBJ2-5, with TRBD1 matching over 7 bases. The ends lost 6 bases at V and 0 bases at J; junction bases unmatched: 4. This CDR3 comprises 14 residues. Germline V gene sequence: CDR1 ENHRY, CDR2 SYGVKD. CDR3 DNA sequence: TGTGCCATCAGCATGACAGGGTACCAAGAGACCCAGTACTTC. It yields the protein CAISMTGYQETQYF.